The text below deals with one T cell receptor (beta chain). These data are taken from a study of blood T cell repertoires in COVID-19. V lost 0 bases and J lost 3, with 12 bases in between. This CDR3 region has 15 residues. Germline V gene data show CDR1 as SGHVS and CDR2 as FQNEAQ. As handled by the study authors: Estimation of nucleated cell counts relied on the amplification of reference gene primers. Clones were read by immunoSEQ multiplex PCR, and TCRdb kept only the in-frame ones, dropping some. The V and J calls and clone size are taken from that table; D and trimming were inferred from the DNA. The repertoire holds roughly 100,000 clones, with 86% as singletons.

J is TRBJ2-7 and V is TRBV7-8; D perhaps matches TRBD1 (5 bases). This TCR came from a woman aged 80 or over with acute or convalescent COVID-19. The sequenced sample was peripheral blood. As DNA, the CDR3 is TGTGCCAGCAGCTTAGCCCCAACGACAGTCTACGAGCAGTACTTC. This sequence encodes CASSLAPTTVYEQYF. Filled out from reference TRBV7-8 and TRBJ2-7, the complete variable domain reads GAGVSQSPRYKVAKRGQDVALRCDPISGHVSLFWYQQALGQGPEFLTYFQNEAQLDKSGLPSDRFFAERPEGSVSTLKIQRTQQEDSAVYLCASSLAPTTVYEQYFGPGTRLTVT.